This TCR beta chain was profiled in a study of T cell responses to AZD1222 COVID-19 vaccine. Here immunoSEQ multiplex PCR was the method, and the copy in TCRdb shows in-frame clones only, minus some. The data show 90,000 to 150,000 clones, with about 90% seen just once and about 5.3% held by the top ten. Trimming took 4 bases from V and 10 from J, leaving 21 bases between them. The germline V gene has CDR1 SGHNT and CDR2 YYREEE (reference sequence). The CDR3 loop spans 15 amino acids. Study-wide results and limits: CD4 TCRs covered the whole spike, strongest at regions 160-218 and 743-854. No day 14 peak samples; only post-peak repertoires were characterized. The sample set comprised mostly white British donors with more females, and clonal diversity was possibly underestimated. Spike-specific TCR depth and breadth grew after two AZD1222 doses.

The table lists this clone with a count of one. What it binds is not known. This rearrangement joins TRBV5-4 to TRBJ2-1; D uncertain. This sequence was found in an adult in good health. The sequencing used peripheral blood, collected on day 0 of AZD1222 vaccination. The CDR3 sequence: CASSPDWIGVREQFF. The DNA of the CDR3 is TGTGCCAGCAGCCCCGACTGGATTGGGGTCAGGGAGCAGTTCTTC.